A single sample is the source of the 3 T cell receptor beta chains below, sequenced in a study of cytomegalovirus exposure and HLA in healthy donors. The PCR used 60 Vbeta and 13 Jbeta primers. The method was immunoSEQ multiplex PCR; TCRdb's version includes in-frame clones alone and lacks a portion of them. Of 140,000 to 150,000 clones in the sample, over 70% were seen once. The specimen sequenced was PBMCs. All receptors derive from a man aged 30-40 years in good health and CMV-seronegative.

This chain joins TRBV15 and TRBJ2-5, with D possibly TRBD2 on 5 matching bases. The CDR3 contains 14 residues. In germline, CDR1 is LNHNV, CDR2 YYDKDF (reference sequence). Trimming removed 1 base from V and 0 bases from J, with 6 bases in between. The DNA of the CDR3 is TGTGCCACCAGCAGAGCGGACTACCAAGAGACCCAGTACTTC. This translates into CATSRADYQETQYF.

CDR3 protein: CSVVGGRTDTQYF. As DNA, the CDR3 is TGCAGCGTTGTGGGCGGGAGGACAGATACGCAGTATTTT. This chain joins TRBV29-1 and TRBJ2-3, with 8 bases that match TRBD2. V was clipped by 4 bases and J by 3 bases; unmatched bases: 3. Germline V lookup: CDR1 SQVTM, CDR2 ANQGSEA. This CDR3 has 13 amino acids.

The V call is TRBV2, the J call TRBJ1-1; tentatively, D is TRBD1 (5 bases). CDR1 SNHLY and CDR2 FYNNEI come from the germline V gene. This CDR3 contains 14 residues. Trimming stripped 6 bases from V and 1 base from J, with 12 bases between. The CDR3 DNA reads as TGTGCCAGCAGGATTGACGGGGGGAACACTGAAGCTTTCTTT. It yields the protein CASRIDGGNTEAFF.